Below are 13 T cell receptor beta chains sequenced from a single sample in a study of T cell clones after liver transplantation. Clones were sequenced by immunoSEQ multiplex PCR, and TCRdb holds only the in-frame ones, with some missing. The sample includes some 120,000 clones, around nine tenths of them seen just once. The sequencing used CD4+ T cells from blood, collected 12 months after liver transplant. These receptor sequences come from a human patient who received a liver transplant. Some of the T cells might come from the graft donor.

The gene calls are TRBV6-5 and TRBJ2-7, with D unresolved. Trimming removed 0 bases at V and 2 bases at J, with 8 bases between. The length of the CDR3 is 14 residues. Per germline, CDR1 MNHEY and CDR2 SVGAGI. The chain's CDR3 is CASSYSRQTYEQYF. The CDR3 nucleotides read TGTGCCAGCAGTTACTCTCGGCAGACCTACGAGCAGTACTTC.

The rearrangement uses TRBV7-9 and TRBJ1-3; D unresolved. This CDR3 has 13 residues. V was clipped by 5 bases and J by 0 bases, with 5 bases between them. In germline, CDR1 is SEHNR, CDR2 FQNEAQ (reference sequence). The CDR3: CASSPSSGNTIYF. The CDR3 nucleotides read TGTGCCAGCAGCCCAAGCTCTGGAAACACCATATATTTT.

The chain joins TRBV30 to TRBJ2-1; D uncertain. CDR3 length: 10 amino acids. Trimming cost V 1 base and J 5 bases, with 0 bases left between them. Germline CDR1 is GTSNPN and CDR2 is SVGIG (reference sequence). CDR3 nucleotides: TGTGCCTGGAGTGACAATGAGCAGTTCTTC. This translates into CAWSDNEQFF. Full variable domain (missing parts from reference TRBV30 and TRBJ2-1): SQTIHQWPATLVQPVGSPLSLECTVEGTSNPNLYWYRQAAGRGLQLLFYSVGIGQISSEVPQNLSASRPQDRQFILSSKKLLLSDSGFYLCAWSDNEQFFGPGTRLTVL.

This sequence joins TRBV4-2 and TRBJ1-4; TRBD1 is a possible D gene (5 bases). Trimming removed 1 base from V and 14 bases from J, with 17 bases in between. This CDR3 has 14 amino acids. Per the germline V gene, CDR1 is LGHNA and CDR2 is YNFKEQ. Written as DNA, the CDR3 is TGTGCCAGCAGCCAAGGGACACCCAGCCAGGATCTGTTTTTT. Its protein product is CASSQGTPSQDLFF.

The V call is TRBV27, the J call TRBJ1-3, with no clear D. V was pared by 0 bases and J by 2 bases, with 8 bases between. From germline, CDR1 is MNHEY and CDR2 SMNVEV (reference sequence). This CDR3 is 15 amino acids long. In DNA form, the CDR3 reads TGTGCCAGCAGTTTATCTTGGGGAGCTGGAAACACCATATATTTT. The encoded protein is CASSLSWGAGNTIYF.

This CDR3 is CASRVGLAIYEQYF. DNA of the CDR3: TGTGCCAGCAGAGTAGGGCTAGCGATCTACGAGCAGTACTTC. The chain recombines TRBV6-6 with TRBJ2-7, with D perhaps TRBD2 (6 bases). The V gene's germline CDR1 is MNHNY and CDR2 SVGAGI (reference sequence). V was clipped by 6 bases and J by 3 bases, with 15 bases between them. CDR3 length: 14 amino acids.

The CDR3, as DNA: TGTGCCAGCAGGGGGGATACCGATGAGCGGCAAAGGGATCCCTCCTACGAGCAGTACTTC. Amino acid sequence: CASRGDTDERQRDPSYEQYF. The chain combines TRBV9 with TRBJ2-7, with D perhaps being TRBD1 or TRBD2 (5 bases each). The CDR3 length is 20 residues. V was shortened by 5 bases and J by 0 bases, with 30 bases between the two germline ends. CDR1 is SGDLS and CDR2 is YYNGEE in the germline V gene.

This chain connects TRBV5-1 to TRBJ1-1; D is unresolved. CDR1 SGHRS and CDR2 YFSETQ come from the germline V gene. Trimming removed 0 bases at V and 4 bases at J, with 10 bases between. The CDR3 extends over 14 amino acids. CDR3 sequence reads: CASSLEPALTEAFF. The CDR3 bases are TGCGCCAGCAGCTTGGAACCGGCACTCACTGAAGCTTTCTTT. The full variable domain, completed using reference TRBV5-1 and TRBJ1-1, is KAGVTQTPRYLIKTRGQQVTLSCSPISGHRSVSWYQQTPGQGLQFLFEYFSETQRNKGNFPGRFSGRQFSNSRSEMNVSTLELGDSALYLCASSLEPALTEAFFGQGTRLTVV.

This clone was found a few times. Other nucleotide sequences from this sample produce the same CDR3. J is TRBJ1-4 and V is TRBV11-3, with 9 bases aligning to TRBD1. The CDR3 sequence is 16 residues long. Germline V CDR1 and CDR2: SGHNT, YENEEA. V trimming: 1 base; J trimming: 0 bases; junction bases outside the gene matches: 0. CDR3 sequence: CASSLGQGATNEKLFF. The CDR3 DNA reads as TGTGCCAGCAGCTTAGGACAGGGGGCAACTAATGAAAAACTGTTTTTT.

V gene TRBV7-3 combines with J gene TRBJ2-7, with TRBD2 matching 8 bases. CDR3 length: 15 residues. Germline CDR1 reads SGHTA; CDR2 reads FQGTGA. Trimming removed 0 bases from V and 0 bases from J; junction bases left unmatched: 1. The chain's CDR3 is CASSLTGTSSYEQYF. In DNA form, the CDR3 reads TGTGCCAGCAGCTTAACCGGGACTAGCTCCTACGAGCAGTACTTC.

This clone occurred once. V gene TRBV30 combines with J gene TRBJ2-3; no reliable D call. V was clipped by 2 bases and J by 2 bases, with 11 bases between them. Germline assignment: CDR1 GTSNPN and CDR2 SVGIG (reference sequence). The CDR3 sequence is 14 residues long. CDR3 sequence (DNA): TGTGCCTGGAGTATATCGACTTACACAGATACGCAGTATTTT. This translates into CAWSISTYTDTQYF.

The chain has TRBV5-1 and TRBJ2-1; D is unclear. CDR3 length equals 16 residues. V was cut by 4 bases and J by 0 bases, with 14 bases left in between. The germline CDR1 and CDR2 sequences are SGHRS and YFSETQ. The DNA for the CDR3 is TGCGCCAGCAGCCTATCGGTCCAGCTCTCCTACAATGAGCAGTTCTTC. The encoded protein is CASSLSVQLSYNEQFF. Drawing the rest from reference TRBV5-1 and TRBJ2-1, the complete variable domain is KAGVTQTPRYLIKTRGQQVTLSCSPISGHRSVSWYQQTPGQGLQFLFEYFSETQRNKGNFPGRFSGRQFSNSRSEMNVSTLELGDSALYLCASSLSVQLSYNEQFFGPGTRLTVL.

The chain carries TRBV27 and TRBJ2-1; 10 bases match TRBD1. With V trimmed by 6 bases and J by 7 bases, 12 bases remained unmatched. Germline CDR1 reads MNHEY; CDR2 reads SMNVEV (reference sequence). The CDR3 runs to 16 residues. Here the CDR3 DNA reads TGTGCCAGCAGCCAGTTATCGGGACAGGGGAGAAATGAGCAGTTCTTC. Translating it yields CASSQLSGQGRNEQFF.